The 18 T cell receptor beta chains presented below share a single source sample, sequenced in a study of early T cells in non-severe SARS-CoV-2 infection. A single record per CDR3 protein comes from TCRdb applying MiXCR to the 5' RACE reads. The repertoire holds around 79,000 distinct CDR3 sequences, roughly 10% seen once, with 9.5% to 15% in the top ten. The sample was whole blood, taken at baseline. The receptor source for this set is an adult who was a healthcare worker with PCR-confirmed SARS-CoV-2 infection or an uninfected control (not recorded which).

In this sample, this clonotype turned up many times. CDR3 region: CASSLGTGAEAFF. The CDR3 DNA is TGTGCCAGCAGCTTAGGGACAGGAGCTGAAGCTTTCTTT. This chain connects TRBV11-3 to TRBJ1-1; 7 bases match TRBD1. The length of the CDR3 is 13 residues. Germline CDR1 SGHNT, CDR2 YENEEA. V lost 1 base to trimming and J lost 6 bases; unmatched junction nucleotides: 2. The variable domain in full, completed from reference TRBV11-3 and TRBJ1-1, reads EAGVVQSPRYKIIEKKQPVAFWCNPISGHNTLYWYLQNLGQGPELLIRYENEEAVDDSQLPKDRFSAERLKGVDSTLKIQPAELGDSAVYLCASSLGTGAEAFFGQGTRLTVV.

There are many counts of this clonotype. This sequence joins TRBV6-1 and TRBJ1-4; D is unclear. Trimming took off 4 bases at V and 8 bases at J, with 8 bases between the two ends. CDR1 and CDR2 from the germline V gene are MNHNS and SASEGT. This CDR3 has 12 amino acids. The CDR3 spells CASSASGEKLFF. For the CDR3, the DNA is TGTGCCAGCAGTGCGAGCGGCGAAAAACTGTTTTTT.

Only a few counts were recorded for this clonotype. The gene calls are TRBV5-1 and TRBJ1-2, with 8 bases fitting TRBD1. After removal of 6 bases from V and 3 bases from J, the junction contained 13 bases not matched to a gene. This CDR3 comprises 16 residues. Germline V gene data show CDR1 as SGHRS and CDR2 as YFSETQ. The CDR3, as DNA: TGCGCCAGCACCAATTCAGGGGGCGTTTTGCACTATGGCTACACCTTC. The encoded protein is CASTNSGGVLHYGYTF.

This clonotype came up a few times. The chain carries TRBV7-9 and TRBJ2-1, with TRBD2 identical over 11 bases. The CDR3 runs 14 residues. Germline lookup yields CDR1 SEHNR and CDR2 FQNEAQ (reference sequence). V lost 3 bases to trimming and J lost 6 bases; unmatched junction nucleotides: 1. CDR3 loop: CASSFSGGANEQFF. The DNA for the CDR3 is TGTGCCAGCAGCTTTAGCGGGGGGGCCAATGAGCAGTTCTTC.

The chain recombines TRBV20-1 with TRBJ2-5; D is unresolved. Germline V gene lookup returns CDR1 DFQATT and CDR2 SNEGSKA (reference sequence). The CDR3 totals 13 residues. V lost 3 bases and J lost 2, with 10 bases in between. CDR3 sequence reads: CSASGRAQETQYF. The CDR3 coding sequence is TGCAGTGCTAGCGGTCGGGCTCAAGAGACCCAGTACTTC.

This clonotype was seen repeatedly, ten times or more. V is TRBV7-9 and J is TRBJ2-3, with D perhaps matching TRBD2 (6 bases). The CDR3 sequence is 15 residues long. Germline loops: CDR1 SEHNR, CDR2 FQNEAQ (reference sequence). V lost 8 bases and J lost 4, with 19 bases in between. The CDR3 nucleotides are TGTGCCAGCGCATGGAGGGGCCATTTCTCAGATACGCAGTATTTT. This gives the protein CASAWRGHFSDTQYF.

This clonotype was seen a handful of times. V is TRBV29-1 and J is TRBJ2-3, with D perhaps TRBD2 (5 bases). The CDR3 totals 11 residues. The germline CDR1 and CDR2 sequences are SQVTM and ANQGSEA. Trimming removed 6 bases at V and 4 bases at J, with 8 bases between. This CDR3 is CSVLLADTQYF. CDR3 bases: TGCAGCGTCCTACTAGCAGATACGCAGTATTTT.

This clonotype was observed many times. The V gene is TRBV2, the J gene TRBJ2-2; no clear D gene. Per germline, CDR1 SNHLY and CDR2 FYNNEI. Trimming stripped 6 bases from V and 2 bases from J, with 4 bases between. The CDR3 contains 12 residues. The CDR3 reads CASRDNTGELFF. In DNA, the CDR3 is TGTGCCAGCAGGGATAACACCGGGGAGCTGTTTTTT.

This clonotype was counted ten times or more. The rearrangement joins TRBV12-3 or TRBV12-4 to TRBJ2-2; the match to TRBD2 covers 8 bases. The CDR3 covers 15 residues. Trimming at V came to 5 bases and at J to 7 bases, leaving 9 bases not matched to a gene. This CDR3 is CASSRSAGADGELFF. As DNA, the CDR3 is TGTGCCAGCAGTCGATCAGCGGGGGCGGACGGGGAGCTGTTTTTT.

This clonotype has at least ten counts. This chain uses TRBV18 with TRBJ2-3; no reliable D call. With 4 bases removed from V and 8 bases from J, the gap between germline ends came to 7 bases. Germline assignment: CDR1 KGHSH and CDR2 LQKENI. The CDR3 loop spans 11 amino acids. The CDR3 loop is CASSRDATQYF. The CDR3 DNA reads TGTGCCAGCTCACGGGATGCTACGCAGTATTTT.

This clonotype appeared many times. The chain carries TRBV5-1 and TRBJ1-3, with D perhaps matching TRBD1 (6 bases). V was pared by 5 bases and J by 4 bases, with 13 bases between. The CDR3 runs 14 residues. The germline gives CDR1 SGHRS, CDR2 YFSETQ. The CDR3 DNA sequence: TGCGCCAGCAGTTCAGGGGCTTCAGGAAACACCATATATTTT. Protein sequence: CASSSGASGNTIYF.

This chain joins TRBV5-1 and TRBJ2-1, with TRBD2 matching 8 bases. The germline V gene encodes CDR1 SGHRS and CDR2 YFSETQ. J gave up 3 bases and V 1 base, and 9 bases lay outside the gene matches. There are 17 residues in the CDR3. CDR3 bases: TGCGCCAGCAGCTTGCGGAGTAGCGGGGAGCTCTACAATGAGCAGTTCTTC. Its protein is CASSLRSSGELYNEQFF.

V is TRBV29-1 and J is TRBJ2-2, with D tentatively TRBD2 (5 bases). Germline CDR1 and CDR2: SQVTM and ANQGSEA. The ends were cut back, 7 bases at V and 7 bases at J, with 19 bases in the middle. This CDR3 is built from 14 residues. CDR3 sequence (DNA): TGCAGCGCTGCCCGGGATACCTTGGACGGGGAGCTGTTTTTT. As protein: CSAARDTLDGELFF.

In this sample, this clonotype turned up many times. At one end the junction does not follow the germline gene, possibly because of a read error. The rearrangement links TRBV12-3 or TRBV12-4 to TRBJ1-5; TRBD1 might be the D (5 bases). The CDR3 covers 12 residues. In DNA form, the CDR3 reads TGTGCCAGCAATTTAGGGGATCAGCCCCAGCATTTT. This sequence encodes CASNLGDQPQHF.

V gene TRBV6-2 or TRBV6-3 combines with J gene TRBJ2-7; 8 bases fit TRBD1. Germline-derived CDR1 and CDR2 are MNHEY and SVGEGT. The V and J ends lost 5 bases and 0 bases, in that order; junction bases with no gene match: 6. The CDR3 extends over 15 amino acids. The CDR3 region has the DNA TGTGCCAGCAGTGACCGGGACAGGAGCTCCTACGAGCAGTACTTC. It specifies CASSDRDRSSYEQYF.

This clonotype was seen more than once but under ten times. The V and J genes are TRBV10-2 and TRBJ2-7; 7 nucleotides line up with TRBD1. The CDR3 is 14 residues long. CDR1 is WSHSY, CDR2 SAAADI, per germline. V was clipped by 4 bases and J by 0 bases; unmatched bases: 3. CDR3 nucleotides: TGCGCCAGCAGTGTACGGACAGGCTCCTACGAGCAGTACTTC. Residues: CASSVRTGSYEQYF.

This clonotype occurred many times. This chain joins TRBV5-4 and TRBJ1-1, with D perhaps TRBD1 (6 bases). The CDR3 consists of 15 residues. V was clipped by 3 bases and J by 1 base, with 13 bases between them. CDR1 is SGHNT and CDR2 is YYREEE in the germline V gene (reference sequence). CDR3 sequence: CASSSKMGANTEAFF. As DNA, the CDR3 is TGTGCCAGCAGCTCCAAAATGGGGGCGAACACTGAAGCTTTCTTT.

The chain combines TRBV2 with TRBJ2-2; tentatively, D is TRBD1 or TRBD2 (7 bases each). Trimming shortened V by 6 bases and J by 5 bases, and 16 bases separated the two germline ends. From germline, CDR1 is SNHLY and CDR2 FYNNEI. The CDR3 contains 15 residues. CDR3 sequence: CASRSDQGGTGELFF. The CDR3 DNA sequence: TGTGCCAGCAGGTCTGACCAGGGGGGGACCGGGGAGCTGTTTTTT. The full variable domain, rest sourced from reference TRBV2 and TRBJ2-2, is EPEVTQTPSHQVTQMGQEVILRCVPISNHLYFYWYRQILGQKVEFLVSFYNNEISEKSEIFDDQFSVERPDGSNFTLKIRSTKLEDSAMYFCASRSDQGGTGELFFGEGSRLTVL.